The rows below give T cell receptor beta chains drawn from one sample of a study of shared T cell receptors in the human thymus. Using immunoSEQ multiplex PCR, the repertoire was profiled, and TCRdb retains in-frame clones only, with some absent. This sample has some 720,000 clones, with over 75% found just once. These same records also appear under a second study, on human thymus T cells.

The sample comprised thymocytes. These receptors were obtained from a boy less than two years old with a congenital heart defect. The CDR3 runs from the conserved cysteine through the conserved F or W. D genes are given only for firm matches. Size is stated for part of the rows, as once, few or many counts, or as a class when the clone is expanded.

cdr3_nt: TGCGCCAGCAGCCAGCCCCCGACTAGCGGGAGGGCCTACGAGCAGTACTTC
cdr3_aa: CASSQPPTSGRAYEQYF
d_call: TRBD2
v_call: TRBV4-1
clone_size: -
j_call: TRBJ2-7

cdr3_nt: TGTGCCAGCAGTTCACCTAGGGGCGCTGAAGCTTTCTTT
cdr3_aa: CASSSPRGAEAFF
d_call: -
v_call: TRBV6-5
clone_size: -
j_call: TRBJ1-1

cdr3_nt: TGTGCCACCAGCAGAGTCCAACCGGGACTAGCGGGAGCAAGGAGCTCCTACGAGCAGTACTTC
cdr3_aa: CATSRVQPGLAGARSSYEQYF
d_call: TRBD2
v_call: TRBV15
clone_size: -
j_call: TRBJ2-7

cdr3_nt: TGTGCCAGCAGGCCGGGACAGGGAGTCAATGAGCAGTTCTTC
cdr3_aa: CASRPGQGVNEQFF
d_call: TRBD1
v_call: TRBV27
clone_size: -
j_call: TRBJ2-1

cdr3_nt: TGTGCCAGCAGCGCGGGCGCGACTAATGAAAAACTGTTTTTT
cdr3_aa: CASSAGATNEKLFF
d_call: -
v_call: TRBV28
clone_size: -
j_call: TRBJ1-4

cdr3_nt: TGTGCCAGCAGCCCCGGACTAGCCCCCCCAGAGACCCAGTACTTC
cdr3_aa: CASSPGLAPPETQYF
d_call: TRBD2
v_call: TRBV5-8
clone_size: -
j_call: TRBJ2-5

cdr3_nt: TGTGCCAGCAGCTCTAGCGGGAGGGCCAGTAGGTATGAGCAGTTCTTC
cdr3_aa: CASSSSGRASRYEQFF
d_call: TRBD2
v_call: TRBV14
clone_size: once
j_call: TRBJ2-1

cdr3_nt: TGTGCCAGTAGTGCGAAGGGGGCGGATTATGAAAAACTGTTTTTT
cdr3_aa: CASSAKGADYEKLFF
d_call: TRBD1
v_call: TRBV19
clone_size: -
j_call: TRBJ1-4

cdr3_nt: TGTGCCAGCAGCACCCTGGACACTTACACAGATACGCAGTATTTT
cdr3_aa: CASSTLDTYTDTQYF
d_call: -
v_call: TRBV5-6
clone_size: once
j_call: TRBJ2-3

cdr3_nt: TGTGCCAGCAGGACGTCGCGGGATAGGGGAACAGATACGCAGTATTTT
cdr3_aa: CASRTSRDRGTDTQYF
d_call: -
v_call: TRBV7-2
clone_size: once
j_call: TRBJ2-3

cdr3_nt: TGTGCCAGCAGCAGTGACAGGGGGCAGAATAAAACCTACGAGCAGTACTTC
cdr3_aa: CASSSDRGQNKTYEQYF
d_call: TRBD1
v_call: TRBV5-6
clone_size: -
j_call: TRBJ2-7

cdr3_nt: TGTGCCAGCAGTGATGAGTCCAGCGGTCTGGGGAATGAGCAGTTCTTC
cdr3_aa: CASSDESSGLGNEQFF
d_call: -
v_call: TRBV6-1
clone_size: -
j_call: TRBJ2-1

cdr3_nt: TGTGCCAGCAGCCGTACCGGGACTAGCGGTCGCTACGAGCAGTACTTC
cdr3_aa: CASSRTGTSGRYEQYF
d_call: TRBD2
v_call: TRBV11-3
clone_size: -
j_call: TRBJ2-7

cdr3_nt: TGTGCCAGCAGCTCGAGACAGGGGGCGGGTAATGAAAAACTGTTTTTT
cdr3_aa: CASSSRQGAGNEKLFF
d_call: TRBD1
v_call: TRBV11-3
clone_size: -
j_call: TRBJ1-4

cdr3_nt: TGTGCCAGCTCACCCTCGAACCCCGGGGTCGGGGAGCTGTTTTTT
cdr3_aa: CASSPSNPGVGELFF
d_call: -
v_call: TRBV18
clone_size: -
j_call: TRBJ2-2

cdr3_nt: TGTGCCAGCACTTTCTCAAGACAGGGGACCTCTGGGGCCAACGTCCTGACTTTC
cdr3_aa: CASTFSRQGTSGANVLTF
d_call: TRBD1
v_call: TRBV5-4
clone_size: -
j_call: TRBJ2-6

cdr3_nt: TGTGCCAGCTCACCGGGGGGTGGGTATGGCTACACCTTC
cdr3_aa: CASSPGGGYGYTF
d_call: -
v_call: TRBV18
clone_size: -
j_call: TRBJ1-2

cdr3_nt: TGTGCCAGCAGCTCTTCCCGGACTAGCGGGAGGGACGAGCAGTACTTC
cdr3_aa: CASSSSRTSGRDEQYF
d_call: TRBD2
v_call: TRBV5-5
clone_size: -
j_call: TRBJ2-7

cdr3_nt: TGTGCCAGCAGCCTTCCTTATCCCGGGACTAGCGGGACTACGAGCTCCTACAATGAGCAGTTCTTC
cdr3_aa: CASSLPYPGTSGTTSSYNEQFF
d_call: -
v_call: TRBV21-1
clone_size: -
j_call: TRBJ2-1

cdr3_nt: TGCGCCAGCAGCCAAGATCTCACGGCTAACTATGGCTACACCTTC
cdr3_aa: CASSQDLTANYGYTF
d_call: -
v_call: TRBV4-3
clone_size: once
j_call: TRBJ1-2

cdr3_nt: TGTGCCAGCACGGTCGCAAGCACAGATACGCAGTATTTT
cdr3_aa: CASTVASTDTQYF
d_call: -
v_call: TRBV28
clone_size: -
j_call: TRBJ2-3

cdr3_nt: TGTGCCAGCAGCTGCGACAGGCTGAACACTGAAGCTTTCTTT
cdr3_aa: CASSCDRLNTEAFF
d_call: -
v_call: TRBV5-6
clone_size: -
j_call: TRBJ1-1

cdr3_nt: TGTGCCAGCAGCTTGGTTTGGGAGGTACATCTCCCTGACTACGAGCAGTACTTC
cdr3_aa: CASSLVWEVHLPDYEQYF
d_call: -
v_call: TRBV5-4
clone_size: -
j_call: TRBJ2-7

cdr3_nt: TGTGCCAGCAGTTTGGTCGGGAGGACGAACACCGGGGAGCTGTTTTTT
cdr3_aa: CASSLVGRTNTGELFF
d_call: TRBD2
v_call: TRBV27
clone_size: -
j_call: TRBJ2-2

cdr3_nt: TGCGCCAGCAAGGGGGGGCAGTGGTACGAGCAGTACTTC
cdr3_aa: CASKGGQWYEQYF
d_call: -
v_call: TRBV5-1
clone_size: once
j_call: TRBJ2-7

cdr3_nt: TGCGCCAGCAGCTCCGGGACTAGCGGCTACGAGCAGTACTTC
cdr3_aa: CASSSGTSGYEQYF
d_call: TRBD2
v_call: TRBV4-1
clone_size: -
j_call: TRBJ2-7

cdr3_nt: TGTGCCAGCAGTCTACAGGGGGGGCGCTACCAGCCCCAGCATTTT
cdr3_aa: CASSLQGGRYQPQHF
d_call: TRBD1
v_call: TRBV28
clone_size: -
j_call: TRBJ1-5

cdr3_nt: TGTGCCAGCACTCCCCCCTCAGATACGCAGTATTTT
cdr3_aa: CASTPPSDTQYF
d_call: -
v_call: TRBV11-2
clone_size: -
j_call: TRBJ2-3

cdr3_nt: TGTGCCAGCAGGGAGGGGACAGGGGAGGGCTTGAATGGCTACACCTTC
cdr3_aa: CASREGTGEGLNGYTF
d_call: TRBD1
v_call: TRBV27
clone_size: -
j_call: TRBJ1-2

cdr3_nt: TGTGCCAGCGCATCCCCGGCAGGGGAAGTGGGCACCGGGGAGCTGTTTTTT
cdr3_aa: CASASPAGEVGTGELFF
d_call: -
v_call: TRBV11-3
clone_size: -
j_call: TRBJ2-2

cdr3_nt: TGTGCCAGCAGTTTTACGGGACAGGGAGAGACCCAGTACTTC
cdr3_aa: CASSFTGQGETQYF
d_call: TRBD1
v_call: TRBV27
clone_size: -
j_call: TRBJ2-5

cdr3_nt: TGTGCCAGCAGCGTGGGGACTCCCCTAGTGTATGAGCAGTTCTTC
cdr3_aa: CASSVGTPLVYEQFF
d_call: -
v_call: TRBV7-8
clone_size: -
j_call: TRBJ2-1

cdr3_nt: TGTGCCAGCAGTGAAGCGCGGGCCTACAATGAGCAGTTCTTC
cdr3_aa: CASSEARAYNEQFF
d_call: -
v_call: TRBV2
clone_size: few
j_call: TRBJ2-1

cdr3_nt: TGCGCCAGCAGCCCCACCTTTACAGTAAAGGCGGGATGGGGTGAGCAGTTCTTC
cdr3_aa: CASSPTFTVKAGWGEQFF
d_call: -
v_call: TRBV4-3
clone_size: once
j_call: TRBJ2-1

cdr3_nt: TGTGCCAGCAGCTCCGCCGGGACAGGGACCTACGAGCAGTACTTC
cdr3_aa: CASSSAGTGTYEQYF
d_call: TRBD1
v_call: TRBV9
clone_size: -
j_call: TRBJ2-7

cdr3_nt: TGCGCAGGGGGGGCGGGGAACACTGAAGCTTTCTTT
cdr3_aa: CAGGAGNTEAFF
d_call: -
v_call: TRBV10-1
clone_size: few
j_call: TRBJ1-1

cdr3_nt: TGTGCCAGCAGCTTAAACAGGGGTTCCACCGGGGAGCTGTTTTTT
cdr3_aa: CASSLNRGSTGELFF
d_call: TRBD1
v_call: TRBV7-9
clone_size: once
j_call: TRBJ2-2

cdr3_nt: TGTGCCAGCAGTCCAAACAGGGGGGGCGTCAATCAGCCCCAGCATTTT
cdr3_aa: CASSPNRGGVNQPQHF
d_call: TRBD1
v_call: TRBV27
clone_size: -
j_call: TRBJ1-5

cdr3_nt: TGTGCCAGCAGCTACGGGACAGCCCAAGAGACCCAGTACTTC
cdr3_aa: CASSYGTAQETQYF
d_call: TRBD1
v_call: TRBV7-6
clone_size: -
j_call: TRBJ2-5

cdr3_nt: TGTGCCAGCAGTTTGAGCTTAGGGGGCAGTGGAAACACCATATATTTT
cdr3_aa: CASSLSLGGSGNTIYF
d_call: TRBD1
v_call: TRBV6-5
clone_size: -
j_call: TRBJ1-3

cdr3_nt: TGTGCCTGCGTGGGGAGCTCTGGAAACACCATATATTTT
cdr3_aa: CACVGSSGNTIYF
d_call: -
v_call: TRBV6-1
clone_size: -
j_call: TRBJ1-3

cdr3_nt: TGTGCCACCGGGCTCACGAGGGAGGGCCGGGACAACACAGATACGCAGTATTTT
cdr3_aa: CATGLTREGRDNTDTQYF
d_call: -
v_call: TRBV28
clone_size: -
j_call: TRBJ2-3

cdr3_nt: TGTGCCAGCAGCGCCGGGACTAGCGACAATGAGCAGTTCTTC
cdr3_aa: CASSAGTSDNEQFF
d_call: TRBD2
v_call: TRBV9
clone_size: -
j_call: TRBJ2-1

cdr3_nt: TGTGCCAGTAGGGGACATATGGGCTACACCTTC
cdr3_aa: CASRGHMGYTF
d_call: -
v_call: TRBV19
clone_size: -
j_call: TRBJ1-2

cdr3_nt: TGTGCCAGTAAAAGGGGAAACAGGGGAGCAGATACGCAGTATTTT
cdr3_aa: CASKRGNRGADTQYF
d_call: TRBD1
v_call: TRBV19
clone_size: -
j_call: TRBJ2-3

cdr3_nt: TGTGCCAGCAGCGCCGGGGCCTACGAGCAGTACTTC
cdr3_aa: CASSAGAYEQYF
d_call: -
v_call: TRBV7-9
clone_size: -
j_call: TRBJ2-7

cdr3_nt: TGTGCCAGCAGTGAAGGGGCAATAGCGGGAGGGCCGCAAGAGACCCAGTACTTC
cdr3_aa: CASSEGAIAGGPQETQYF
d_call: TRBD2
v_call: TRBV2
clone_size: -
j_call: TRBJ2-5

cdr3_nt: TGTGCCATCAGCGGCGGTACGGAACCCTTTTCCTACGAGCAGTACTTC
cdr3_aa: CAISGGTEPFSYEQYF
d_call: -
v_call: TRBV10-3
clone_size: -
j_call: TRBJ2-7

cdr3_nt: TGTGCCAGCAGTCCCCGACAGGGGTATCACGAGCAGTACTTC
cdr3_aa: CASSPRQGYHEQYF
d_call: TRBD1
v_call: TRBV6-5
clone_size: few
j_call: TRBJ2-7

cdr3_nt: TGTGCCAGCAGGGGGGACAAGGCCTACACAGATACGCAGTATTTT
cdr3_aa: CASRGDKAYTDTQYF
d_call: -
v_call: TRBV2
clone_size: -
j_call: TRBJ2-3

cdr3_nt: TGCAGTGCTACCGGGGATACTGAAGCTTTCTTT
cdr3_aa: CSATGDTEAFF
d_call: -
v_call: TRBV20-1
clone_size: -
j_call: TRBJ1-1

cdr3_nt: TGTGCCAGCAGCTCTGGGGCGGGAGGCCTGAGCTCCTACGAGCAGTACTTC
cdr3_aa: CASSSGAGGLSSYEQYF
d_call: TRBD2
v_call: TRBV11-2
clone_size: -
j_call: TRBJ2-7

cdr3_nt: TGCGCCAGCAGCTTGCAACACCGACCTAGGAAAAACACCGGGGAGCTGTTTTTT
cdr3_aa: CASSLQHRPRKNTGELFF
d_call: -
v_call: TRBV5-1
clone_size: -
j_call: TRBJ2-2

cdr3_nt: TGTGCCAGCAGCGGAAGGCCCCGACACGCGGGCTACACCTTC
cdr3_aa: CASSGRPRHAGYTF
d_call: -
v_call: TRBV5-4
clone_size: -
j_call: TRBJ1-2

cdr3_nt: TGTGCCAGCAGCCACCGGGACAGGGGGCCCGAGCAGTACTTC
cdr3_aa: CASSHRDRGPEQYF
d_call: TRBD1
v_call: TRBV7-8
clone_size: -
j_call: TRBJ2-7

cdr3_nt: TGTGCCAGCAGCTTAGGGGGGACTAGCGGGCGCAGCTTGTCTGAGCAGTACTTC
cdr3_aa: CASSLGGTSGRSLSEQYF
d_call: TRBD2
v_call: TRBV7-2
clone_size: -
j_call: TRBJ2-7

cdr3_nt: TGTGCCAGCACTAGGGGCGGGAGCGGCCACAATGAGCAGTTCTTC
cdr3_aa: CASTRGGSGHNEQFF
d_call: TRBD2
v_call: TRBV5-4
clone_size: -
j_call: TRBJ2-1

cdr3_nt: TGTGCCAGCAGTTTAGGTCGCGGGGACGAGCAGTACTTC
cdr3_aa: CASSLGRGDEQYF
d_call: -
v_call: TRBV27
clone_size: -
j_call: TRBJ2-7

cdr3_nt: TGTGCCAGCACCCACCCACCGCCGAGGGGAAGGGGGAATGAAAAACTGTTTTTT
cdr3_aa: CASTHPPPRGRGNEKLFF
d_call: -
v_call: TRBV6-4
clone_size: -
j_call: TRBJ1-4

cdr3_nt: TGCGCCAGCAGCCCCAGGAGTGGTCCTAGCGGGAGTCCGGCCCAAAACATTCAGTACTTC
cdr3_aa: CASSPRSGPSGSPAQNIQYF
d_call: TRBD2
v_call: TRBV4-1
clone_size: -
j_call: TRBJ2-4